The rows below give T cell receptor beta chains drawn from one sample of a study of T cell responses to AZD1222 COVID-19 vaccine. Using immunoSEQ multiplex PCR, the repertoire was profiled, and TCRdb retains in-frame clones only, with some absent. The table records tens of thousands of clones, more than 85% of them present only once. The sequencing used peripheral blood, collected 28 days after the second AZD1222 dose. These receptors were taken from an adult who received the AZD1222 COVID-19 vaccine. The CDR3 runs from the conserved cysteine through the conserved F or W.

17	TRBV7-9	CASSFSLAGMNTDTQYF
14	TRBV27	CASSLLGQGTPLHF
15	TRBV6-1	CASSEGGAGGSPLHF
17	TRBV6-2/TRBV6-3	CASSYLPAGGRPDTQYF
19	TRBV23-1	CASSQSVRGVFPPNYGYTF
15	TRBV2	CASRGTGRLYNEQFF
12	TRBV7-2	CASSQGLQPQHF
18	TRBV28	CASRYPSGTGGMSSPLHF
18	TRBV7-2	CASSLGPPAAVGSDTQYF
13	TRBV7-6	CASSLTGNTEAFF
16	TRBV6-6	CASSPAGQGWNTEAFF
14	TRBV5-6	CASSFGYRAYEQYF
15	TRBV14	CASSRELWYGTEAFF
13	TRBV6-2/TRBV6-3	CASSPMGDSPLHF
14	TRBV19	CASSIQTGGQPQHF
15	TRBV7-2	CASSFPGSPREKLFF
15	TRBV6-5	CASSYSTGISYGYTF
16	TRBV7-6	CASSSSGTGYTDTQYF
17	TRBV7-9	CASSPGLAGGSTDTQYF
15	TRBV11-2	CASSAQVVPTGELFF
8	TRBV20-1	CSVGPQHF
14	TRBV7-2	CASSPGTSTDTQYF
17	TRBV11-2	CASSLTPGQGARETQYF
15	TRBV5-1	CASSELAGDVETQYF
12	TRBV12-3/TRBV12-4	CASSLIYQPQHF
13	TRBV11-2	CASSPGQGYGAFF
13	TRBV2	CASSDRRTYEQYF
14	TRBV2	CASSKTALNTEAFF
14	TRBV28	CASSTTVSGNTIYF
13	TRBV27	CASTGGLYSPLHF
15	TRBV19	CASSIAGYRQGEAFF
15	TRBV10-3	CAIGVAGGPVDEQFF
12	TRBV20-1	CSASTRATEAFF
13	TRBV6-6	CATPRASNQPQHF
16	TRBV16	CASRRGLGPSTDTQYF
17	TRBV6-6	CASSLIDRGGSNQPQHF
15	TRBV4-3	CASSQDGGRDYGYTF
15	TRBV15	CATTFGGADTDTQYF
13	TRBV12-3/TRBV12-4	CASSPTGHSPLHF
13	TRBV6-4	CASSDDKNTEAFF
13	TRBV5-8	CASSFRLNTEAFF
14	TRBV30	CAWTVTVKNTEAFF
15	TRBV6-2/TRBV6-3	CASSLTGEAYNEQFF
16	TRBV28	CASSLPGQGFGNEQFF
14	TRBV9	CASSVGGGGDEAFF
15	TRBV15	CATSMDRGNTGELFF
13	TRBV7-3	CASSLHPTSEQYF
16	TRBV28	CASSRQGAYSNQPQHF
13	TRBV18	CASSGGQTTEAFF
14	TRBV6-5	CASRGTGSRYGYTF
14	TRBV5-1	CASSLDSPTDTQYF
16	TRBV4-3	CASSQDVGTNTGELFF
14	TRBV6-1	CASSEGWENTEAFF
15	TRBV28	CASRAQGATNEKLFF
13	TRBV5-4	CASRATGVDTQYF
18	TRBV6-6	CASSQTTSGGLSYNEQFF
14	TRBV6-2/TRBV6-3	CASSYYMYTGELFF